The 21 T cell receptor beta chains below were found in one sample sequenced in a study of T cells in Graves' hyperthyroidism and ophthalmopathy (dated by TCRdb to between 2018 and 2021). The protocol used for the library was multiplex PCR. Instrument on record: Illumina HiSeq 2000. The TCR beta CDR3 regions were amplified from the RNA transcripts. A first-round RT-PCR of the TCR CDR3 used the HTBI primer set with the Qiagen OneStep RT-PCR kit. TCRdb reprocessing: public reads trimmed at Q25 with fastp, clones called with MiXCR, in-frame beta chains kept. Rows with a matching CDR3 protein are joined into one entry that keeps the most common DNA and genes. The sample table lists some 560,000 distinct CDR3 sequences, 14% of them with a count of one. The ten largest clones capture roughly 14% of the sample. Sequencing was performed on blood. Source of these receptors: a woman aged 35 to 49 with Graves' hyperthyroidism.

In its sample, this clonotype was seen a few times. This chain joins TRBV20-1 and TRBJ1-5, with D hard to call. CDR3 size: 12 residues. The V end was cut by 3 bases, the J end by 4 bases, with 7 bases between. The germline V gene has CDR1 DFQATT and CDR2 SNEGSKA (reference sequence). The CDR3 nucleotides are TGCAGTGCTAGCGAGGGAAATCAGCCCCAGCATTTT. This translates into CSASEGNQPQHF.

This clonotype was found many times. The V gene is TRBV6-1, the J gene TRBJ2-1; D not resolved. V lost 5 bases and J lost 1, with 12 bases in between. Germline values: CDR1 MNHNS, CDR2 SASEGT. The CDR3 spans 15 residues. CDR3 amino acids: CASSTLESSYNEQFF. The DNA of the CDR3 is TGTGCCAGCAGTACTCTCGAATCTTCCTACAATGAGCAGTTCTTC.

This chain links TRBV20-1 with TRBJ2-1; D possibly corresponds to TRBD2 (5 bases). The germline V and J ends were trimmed by 2 bases and 7 bases, with 21 bases remaining between them. The CDR3 runs 16 residues. The germline CDR1 and CDR2 sequences are DFQATT and SNEGSKA (reference sequence). CDR3 bases: TGCAGTGCTAGACCCACAGACGGGATTCCGTCGAATGAGCAGTTCTTC. Translating it yields CSARPTDGIPSNEQFF.

The chain is built from TRBV20-1 and TRBJ2-7; no definite D call. V was pared by 4 bases and J by 4 bases, with 17 bases between. CDR1 and CDR2 from the germline V gene are DFQATT and SNEGSKA (reference sequence). This CDR3 contains 14 residues. This CDR3 is CSATLQSRRYEQYF. Written as DNA, the CDR3 is TGCAGTGCTACGCTTCAGTCGCGCCGGTACGAGCAGTACTTC.

This clonotype has at least ten counts. For the CDR3, the DNA is TGCAGTGCTAGAGATTGGAGCGGGAAATCCGAGCAGTACTTC. It translates to CSARDWSGKSEQYF. This chain uses TRBV20-1 with TRBJ2-7; 7 bases are a match to TRBD2. CDR3 length equals 14 residues. The germline gives CDR1 DFQATT, CDR2 SNEGSKA (reference sequence). Trimming removed 0 bases from V and 6 bases from J; junction bases left unmatched: 8.

V and J are TRBV11-3 and TRBJ2-7, with 12 bases matching TRBD2. The length of the CDR3 is 15 residues. V lost 4 bases to trimming and J lost 4 bases; unmatched junction nucleotides: 5. Germline lookup yields CDR1 SGHNT and CDR2 YENEEA. The CDR3 region has the DNA TGTGCCAGCAGCTGGAGGACTAGCGGGGAGTACGAGCAGTACTTC. Translated, it gives CASSWRTSGEYEQYF. The entire variable domain, with the rest obtained from reference TRBV11-3 and TRBJ2-7, is as follows: EAGVVQSPRYKIIEKKQPVAFWCNPISGHNTLYWYLQNLGQGPELLIRYENEEAVDDSQLPKDRFSAERLKGVDSTLKIQPAELGDSAVYLCASSWRTSGEYEQYFGPGTRLTVT.

The table lists this clonotype with a few counts. This chain connects TRBV19 to TRBJ2-4, with TRBD2 matching over 8 bases. The J segment lost 7 bases and the V segment lost 4 bases, leaving 18 bases of the junction unmatched. The CDR3 extends over 18 amino acids. CDR1 is LNHDA and CDR2 is SQIVND in the germline V gene (reference sequence). CDR3 DNA: TGTGCCAGTAGTACCCCCTTAGCGGGACACGGGTTGCCGAACATTCAGTACTTC. This translates into CASSTPLAGHGLPNIQYF. Using reference TRBV19 and TRBJ2-4 for the parts outside the CDR3, the full variable domain is DGGITQSPKYLFRKEGQNVTLSCEQNLNHDAMYWYRQDPGQGLRLIYYSQIVNDFQKGDIAEGYSVSREKKESFPLTVTSAQKNPTAFYLCASSTPLAGHGLPNIQYFGAGTRLSVL.

This clonotype was seen many times. The chain employs TRBV7-2 and TRBJ2-5; D is ambiguous. The germline V and J ends were trimmed by 1 base and 5 bases, with 8 bases remaining between them. Germline CDR1 SGHTA, CDR2 FQGNSA. CDR3 length: 13 amino acids. In DNA, the CDR3 is TGTGCCAGCAGCTTAGAGGTGGCGGAGACCCAGTACTTC. It codes for CASSLEVAETQYF.

This chain uses TRBV28 with TRBJ2-7; TRBD1 might be the D (5 bases). Germline lookup yields CDR1 MDHEN and CDR2 SYDVKM. The CDR3 runs to 15 residues. V lost 7 bases, J lost 2 bases, and 18 bases lay in between. CDR3 in amino acids: CASNQVGQGTYEQYF. CDR3 nucleotide sequence: TGTGCCAGCAATCAGGTGGGCCAGGGCACCTACGAGCAGTACTTC. Together with reference TRBV28 and TRBJ2-7, the CDR3 gives the full variable domain: DVKVTQSSRYLVKRTGEKVFLECVQDMDHENMFWYRQDPGLGLRLIYFSYDVKMKEKGDIPEGYSVSREKKERFSLILESASTNQTSMYLCASNQVGQGTYEQYFGPGTRLTVT.

At least ten counts were recorded for this clonotype. The chain combines TRBV2 with TRBJ1-3; D gene uncertain. The CDR3 contains 14 residues. V was shortened by 7 bases and J by 0 bases, with 10 bases between the two germline ends. The germline CDR1 and CDR2 sequences are SNHLY and FYNNEI. The CDR3 DNA reads TGTGCCAGCATGGGAGGGAGCTCTGGAAACACCATATATTTT. Encoded protein: CASMGGSSGNTIYF.

This clonotype occurred many times. The chain carries TRBV19 and TRBJ1-1; D remains unclear. Looked up from germline, CDR1 is LNHDA and CDR2 is SQIVND (reference sequence). CDR3 size: 14 residues. Trimming stripped 1 base from V and 1 base from J, with 7 bases between. The CDR3 protein is CASSIGKTNTEAFF. Here the CDR3 DNA reads TGTGCCAGTAGTATAGGAAAAACGAACACTGAAGCTTTCTTT.

This clonotype came up a few times. A much larger clone is a single base away; this may be a read error. V usage is TRBV12-3 or TRBV12-4 and J usage is TRBJ2-2; D uncertain. This CDR3 is built from 18 residues. The ends were cut back, 4 bases at V and 4 bases at J, with 22 bases in the middle. The CDR3 region is CASSSSPLGGSVTGELFF. The CDR3 DNA follows: TGTGCCAGCAGTTCCTCCCCCCTTGGTGGCTCGGTCACCGGGGAGCTGTTTTTT.

The CDR3 loop is CASSNRIAGTSTDTQYF. CDR3 in DNA: TGTGCCAGCAGCAATCGTATAGCGGGTACTAGCACAGATACGCAGTATTTT. V is TRBV7-2 and J is TRBJ2-3, with TRBD2 matching 7 bases. In germline, CDR1 is SGHTA, CDR2 FQGNSA. The CDR3 is made up of 17 amino acids. With V trimmed by 5 bases and J by 0 bases, 11 bases remained unmatched.

The rearrangement links TRBV19 to TRBJ2-2; D remains ambiguous. Trimming removed 11 bases at V and 2 bases at J, with 12 bases between. The CDR3 contains 13 residues. CDR1 LNHDA and CDR2 SQIVND come from the germline V gene (reference sequence). CDR3 DNA sequence: TGTGCCCTTTCTGAACATAACACCGGGGAGCTGTTTTTT. The encoded protein is CALSEHNTGELFF.

This clonotype was picked up many times. This rearrangement joins TRBV28 to TRBJ2-1; D not certain. Germline loops: CDR1 MDHEN, CDR2 SYDVKM. V dropped 3 bases and J dropped 0 bases, with 12 bases sitting between them. The CDR3 totals 16 residues. CDR3 protein: CASSLPLYSSYNEQFF. CDR3 sequence (DNA): TGTGCCAGCAGTTTGCCCCTTTATAGCTCCTACAATGAGCAGTTCTTC.

This clonotype has a count of ten or more. The V call is TRBV7-6, the J call TRBJ2-3; 14 positions agree with TRBD2. Germline lookup yields CDR1 SGHVS and CDR2 FNYEAQ. The V segment lost 5 bases and the J segment 3 bases; nucleotides outside the gene matches: 7. This CDR3 is 17 amino acids long. Here the CDR3 reads CASSPGLAGGWTDTQYF. CDR3 coding DNA: TGTGCCAGCAGCCCCGGACTAGCGGGAGGTTGGACAGATACGCAGTATTTT.

In this sample, this clonotype turned up once. The rearrangement joins TRBV20-1 to TRBJ2-1; 14 nucleotides match TRBD2. J was trimmed by 9 bases and V by 4 bases; bases with no gene match: 8. Germline V lookup: CDR1 DFQATT, CDR2 SNEGSKA (reference sequence). CDR3 length: 15 amino acids. This chain's CDR3 is CSATETSGREGEQFF. DNA for the CDR3: TGCAGTGCTACCGAGACTAGCGGGAGGGAAGGTGAGCAGTTCTTC.

This clonotype was recorded a few times. The chain joins TRBV15 to TRBJ2-2; D is unresolved. Germline V gene data show CDR1 as LNHNV and CDR2 as YYDKDF (reference sequence). The CDR3 consists of 13 residues. Trimming removed 0 bases from V and 9 bases from J, with 8 bases in between. CDR3 region: CATSRDLVRELFF. The DNA for the CDR3 is TGTGCCACCAGCAGAGATCTCGTTCGGGAGCTGTTTTTT.

This clonotype was picked up many times. The rearrangement uses TRBV20-1 and TRBJ2-7, with no clear D. CDR3 length: 14 residues. The V end lost 4 bases, the J end lost 4 bases, and 17 bases lay between the germline ends. Germline V lookup: CDR1 DFQATT, CDR2 SNEGSKA (reference sequence). For the CDR3, the DNA is TGCAGTGCTACCCTTGGGTCAGGCTTTTACGAGCAGTACTTC. Its translation is CSATLGSGFYEQYF.

This clonotype was seen at least ten times. The chain couples TRBV7-2 to TRBJ2-7; D is unclear. CDR3 length: 14 residues. CDR1 and CDR2 (germline): SGHTA, FQGNSA. The germline V and J ends were trimmed by 5 bases and 0 bases, with 11 bases remaining between them. This CDR3 is CASSRSFDSYEQYF. The CDR3 DNA follows: TGTGCCAGCAGCCGTAGCTTCGACTCCTACGAGCAGTACTTC.

This clonotype was detected many times. The V call is TRBV5-1, the J call TRBJ1-2, with D hard to call. V gave up 4 bases and J gave up 4 bases, with 8 bases separating them. The germline V gene has CDR1 SGHRS and CDR2 YFSETQ. CDR3 length: 12 amino acids. CDR3 residues: CASSPGSYGYTF. CDR3 bases: TGCGCCAGCAGCCCGGGCTCCTATGGCTACACCTTC. The full variable domain, in which reference TRBV5-1 and TRBJ1-2 provide the parts outside the CDR3, is KAGVTQTPRYLIKTRGQQVTLSCSPISGHRSVSWYQQTPGQGLQFLFEYFSETQRNKGNFPGRFSGRQFSNSRSEMNVSTLELGDSALYLCASSPGSYGYTFGSGTRLTVV.